What follows is one T cell receptor (beta chain) and its context. This sample stems from a study of T-cell reconstitution after alpha-beta-depleted transplantation in children. As it was prepared, the TCRbeta library received unique molecular identifiers. TCRdb processed the PCR reads anew with MiXCR; each CDR3 protein has one entry. The sample records approximately 83,000 distinct CDR3 sequences, more than 9% being singletons. The germline gives CDR1 SEHNR, CDR2 FQNEAQ (reference sequence). The CDR3 spans 13 residues. V dropped 5 bases and J dropped 1 base, with 9 bases sitting between them. The sample consisted of PBMCs from the stem cell graft donor, taken from the stem cell graft. The genes are TRBV7-9 and TRBJ2-7; D gene ambiguous. The clonotype originates from a human donor who donated a stem cell graft to a child with inherited bone marrow failure. DNA of the CDR3: TGTGCCAGCAGCCCACCCGCGTCCTACGAGCAGTACTTC. It is translated as CASSPPASYEQYF.